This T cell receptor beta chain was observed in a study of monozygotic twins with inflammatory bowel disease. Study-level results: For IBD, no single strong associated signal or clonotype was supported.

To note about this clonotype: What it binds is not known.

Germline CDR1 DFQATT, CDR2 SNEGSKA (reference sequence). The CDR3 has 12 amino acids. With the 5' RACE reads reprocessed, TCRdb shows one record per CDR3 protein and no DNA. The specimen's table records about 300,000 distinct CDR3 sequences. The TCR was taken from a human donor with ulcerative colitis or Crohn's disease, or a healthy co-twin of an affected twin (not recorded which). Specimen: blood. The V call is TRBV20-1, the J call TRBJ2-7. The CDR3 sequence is CSARATGYEQYF.